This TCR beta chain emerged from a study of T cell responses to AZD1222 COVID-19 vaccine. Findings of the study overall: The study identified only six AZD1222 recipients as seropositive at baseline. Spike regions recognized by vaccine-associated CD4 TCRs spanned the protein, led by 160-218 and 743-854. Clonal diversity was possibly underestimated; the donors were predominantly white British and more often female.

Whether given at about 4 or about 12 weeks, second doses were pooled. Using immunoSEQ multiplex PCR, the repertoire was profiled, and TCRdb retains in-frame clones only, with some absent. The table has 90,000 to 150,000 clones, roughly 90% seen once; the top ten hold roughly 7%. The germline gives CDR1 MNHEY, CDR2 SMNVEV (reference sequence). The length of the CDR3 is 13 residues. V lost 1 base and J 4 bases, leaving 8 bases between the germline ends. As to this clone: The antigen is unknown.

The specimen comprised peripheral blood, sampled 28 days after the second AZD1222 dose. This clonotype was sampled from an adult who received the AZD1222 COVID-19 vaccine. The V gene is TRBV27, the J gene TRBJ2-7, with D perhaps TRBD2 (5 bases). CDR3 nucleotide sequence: TGTGCCAGCAGTTTATTCCGGGGATACGAGCAGTACTTC. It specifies CASSLFRGYEQYF.